This TCR beta chain emerged from a study of shared clonotypes between healthy human individuals. Findings and caveats of the study: Rarefaction showed that sequencing of sorted subsets was incomplete (despite large depth).

Points on this clone: No antigen is known for it.

Profiling relied on immunoSEQ multiplex PCR, and the TCRdb table lists in-frame clones only, not all of them. Of some 2,000,000 clones listed, 95% are singletons. Germline V lookup: CDR1 MDHEN, CDR2 SYDVKM. V was trimmed by 5 bases and J by 4 bases, leaving 15 bases between them. CDR3 length: 15 amino acids. The V call is TRBV28, the J call TRBJ1-5, with D possibly TRBD1 on 6 matching bases. The sequencing sample was made of naive CD4+ T cells sorted from blood. Specified subset: CD45RA+ positively selected. The receptor was derived from a man younger than 30 in good health. The DNA for the CDR3 is TGTGCCAGCAGTCCCCGGCAGGGGTGGAATCAGCCCCAGCATTTT. Its translation: CASSPRQGWNQPQHF.